These 32 T cell receptor beta chains were all obtained from the same sample, sequenced in a study of blood T cell repertoires in COVID-19. TCRdb's table, derived via immunoSEQ multiplex PCR, lists solely in-frame clones and lacks some. The sample yields approximately 240,000 clones, about nine tenths seen once. Sequenced input: PBMCs or T cells enriched from blood (not recorded which). The source of these receptors is a woman in her twenties or thirties with acute COVID-19.

The V call is TRBV5-5, the J call TRBJ2-7, with 10 nucleotides matching TRBD1. CDR3 length: 16 amino acids. The germline V gene has CDR1 SGHKS and CDR2 YYEKEE (reference sequence). J was trimmed by 2 bases and V by 3 bases; bases with no gene match: 8. The CDR3 coding sequence is TGTGCCAGCAGCTCCGAATGGACAGGGGGGACCTACGAGCAGTACTTC. Translation: CASSSEWTGGTYEQYF.

The chain has TRBV6-2 or TRBV6-3 and TRBJ2-1; TRBD2 agrees at 12 bases. In germline, CDR1 is MNHEY, CDR2 SVGEGT. The V gene end was trimmed by 4 bases and the J gene end by 6 bases; junction bases not matched to a gene: 13. This CDR3 contains 18 residues. The CDR3: CASSFILAGGVRGNEQFF. The CDR3 DNA sequence: TGTGCCAGCAGTTTCATACTAGCGGGAGGAGTAAGGGGCAATGAGCAGTTCTTC.

The chain links TRBV7-9 to TRBJ2-1; D is possibly TRBD1 (5 bases). The CDR3 is made up of 15 amino acids. The V gene lost 5 bases and the J gene lost 4 bases, with 15 bases spanning the gap. Germline CDR1 SEHNR, CDR2 FQNEAQ (reference sequence). The CDR3 DNA follows: TGTGCCAGCAGCCCTAATCAGGGCAGGTACAATGAGCAGTTCTTC. Protein: CASSPNQGRYNEQFF.

This chain joins TRBV18 and TRBJ1-2; no definite D call. CDR1 is KGHSH and CDR2 is LQKENI in the germline V gene. Trimming shortened V by 0 bases and J by 2 bases, and 10 bases separated the two germline ends. The CDR3 is 15 residues long. CDR3 protein: CASSPPLTLNYGYTF. CDR3 nucleotides: TGTGCCAGCTCACCACCGCTAACGCTCAACTATGGCTACACCTTC. The full variable domain, rest sourced from reference TRBV18 and TRBJ1-2, is NAGVMQNPRHLVRRRGQEARLRCSPMKGHSHVYWYRQLPEEGLKFMVYLQKENIIDESGMPKERFSAEFPKEGPSILRIQQVVRGDSAAYFCASSPPLTLNYGYTFGSGTRLTVV.

The J gene is TRBJ2-3, the V gene TRBV6-6, with D perhaps matching TRBD2 (6 bases). This CDR3 region has 15 residues. The germline gives CDR1 MNHNY, CDR2 SVGAGI (reference sequence). V was trimmed by 6 bases and J by 2 bases, leaving 15 bases between them. The CDR3 loop reads CASSKSGDFTDTQYF. CDR3 in DNA: TGTGCCAGCAGCAAGTCGGGGGATTTCACAGATACGCAGTATTTT.

The CDR3 reads CASLGQNHNEQFF. CDR3 DNA: TGTGCCAGCCTGGGACAGAACCACAATGAGCAGTTCTTC. The chain couples TRBV2 to TRBJ2-1; 7 positions agree with TRBD1. The CDR3 consists of 13 residues. V was clipped by 8 bases and J by 5 bases; unmatched bases: 6. Germline assignment: CDR1 SNHLY and CDR2 FYNNEI. The variable domain in full, completed from reference TRBV2 and TRBJ2-1, reads EPEVTQTPSHQVTQMGQEVILRCVPISNHLYFYWYRQILGQKVEFLVSFYNNEISEKSEIFDDQFSVERPDGSNFTLKIRSTKLEDSAMYFCASLGQNHNEQFFGPGTRLTVL.

This clone was observed once. The V call is TRBV4-3, the J call TRBJ2-1, with TRBD2 matching over 10 bases. The CDR3 is 17 amino acids. V trimming: 0 bases; J trimming: 4 bases; junction bases outside the gene matches: 6. Germline CDR1 reads LGHNA; CDR2 reads YSLEER. DNA for the CDR3: TGCGCCAGCAGCCAAGAATCTAGCGGGAGTATATACAATGAGCAGTTCTTC. Amino acid sequence: CASSQESSGSIYNEQFF.

As for this clone: Other DNA sequences in the sample encode the same CDR3. The chain combines TRBV5-1 with TRBJ1-4, with a possible D match to TRBD1 (6 bases). With 4 bases removed from V and 3 bases from J, the gap between germline ends came to 10 bases. The germline V gene has CDR1 SGHRS and CDR2 YFSETQ. This CDR3 region has 14 residues. The CDR3 coding sequence is TGCGCCAGCAGCGAACAGGGTTCTAATGAAAAACTGTTTTTT. This translates into CASSEQGSNEKLFF.

This clone was seen only once. The V and J genes are TRBV6-5 and TRBJ2-1; 12 nucleotides line up with TRBD2. This CDR3 contains 14 residues. The trim removed 7 bases at V and 4 bases at J, leaving 2 bases unmatched. Germline V gene data show CDR1 as MNHEY and CDR2 as SVGAGI. The CDR3 spells CASTGLAGYNEQFF. DNA of the CDR3: TGTGCCAGCACTGGACTAGCGGGGTACAATGAGCAGTTCTTC.

This chain connects TRBV5-1 to TRBJ1-4; 9 bases agree with TRBD1. The germline gives CDR1 SGHRS, CDR2 YFSETQ. The CDR3 totals 16 residues. After removal of 2 bases from V and 7 bases from J, the junction contained 9 bases not matched to a gene. CDR3 region: CASSLRPGQGTEKLFF. CDR3 nucleotide sequence: TGCGCCAGCAGCTTAAGGCCCGGACAGGGGACTGAAAAACTGTTTTTT.

This clone has only one observation. The junction departs from the called germline gene at one end, perhaps through a read error. The chain couples TRBV7-7 to TRBJ1-5; tentatively, D is TRBD1 (6 bases). The CDR3 is 16 amino acids. Germline CDR1 SSHAT, CDR2 FNYEAQ (reference sequence). This CDR3 reads CASSITIRGGNQPQHF. The CDR3 nucleotides are TGTGCTAGCAGCATAACTATCAGGGGTGGCAATCAGCCCCAGCATTTT.

The sample holds one count of this clone. The V and J genes are TRBV5-1 and TRBJ1-1; 8 nucleotides align to TRBD1. The CDR3 contains 16 residues. Per the germline V gene, CDR1 is SGHRS and CDR2 is YFSETQ. Germline trimming cut 5 bases from V and 0 bases from J; bases unmatched to any gene: 9. This chain's CDR3 is CASSRSDRAMNTEAFF. The CDR3 DNA sequence: TGCGCCAGCAGTCGTTCGGACAGGGCTATGAACACTGAAGCTTTCTTT.

This clone was detected once. The rearrangement links TRBV10-3 to TRBJ1-6; a weak D match, TRBD1 (5 bases). Deletions cut 8 bases from V and 8 bases from J, with 19 bases between. This CDR3 has 15 amino acids. CDR1 is ENHRY and CDR2 is SYGVKD in the germline V gene. CDR3 amino acids: CAISFGRGKDSPLHF. The CDR3 DNA sequence: TGTGCCATCTCCTTCGGGAGGGGCAAGGATTCACCCCTCCACTTT.

This chain joins TRBV2 and TRBJ2-7; the match to TRBD2 covers 9 bases. There are 16 residues in the CDR3. Germline assignment: CDR1 SNHLY and CDR2 FYNNEI. V was clipped by 7 bases and J by 0 bases; unmatched bases: 10. CDR3 region: CASIEGTSGFSYEQYF. DNA for the CDR3: TGTGCCAGCATCGAAGGTACTAGCGGGTTCTCCTACGAGCAGTACTTC.

This clone was counted once. The chain carries TRBV7-2 and TRBJ1-5, with 7 bases fitting TRBD1. The ends lost 1 base at V and 2 bases at J; junction bases unmatched: 8. Germline assignment: CDR1 SGHTA and CDR2 FQGNSA. There are 17 residues in the CDR3. The CDR3 DNA sequence: TGTGCCAGCAGCTTAGGGCAGGGGGTTAGGGGCAATCAGCCCCAGCATTTT. Residues: CASSLGQGVRGNQPQHF.

The rearrangement links TRBV5-3 to TRBJ2-7; maybe TRBD1 (5 bases). TRBV5-3 is designated an ORF whose function remains uncertain. This CDR3 spans 16 amino acids. Between the trimmed V and J ends, which lost 2 bases and 1 base, there was a span of 16 bases. The CDR3 loop is CARSFIWGATSYEQYF. The CDR3 DNA is TGTGCCAGAAGCTTTATATGGGGCGCGACTTCCTACGAGCAGTACTTC.

The V and J genes are TRBV30 and TRBJ1-1, with D uncertain. V lost 2 bases, J lost 7 bases, and 11 bases lay in between. The CDR3 spans 12 residues. Per the germline V gene, CDR1 is GTSNPN and CDR2 is SVGIG (reference sequence). The CDR3: CAWSSAAVEAFF. Written as DNA, the CDR3 is TGTGCCTGGAGTAGCGCCGCGGTTGAAGCTTTCTTT.

The rearrangement links TRBV28 to TRBJ2-7, with D perhaps TRBD1 (6 bases). V lost 5 bases and J lost 4, with 15 bases in between. Germline loops: CDR1 MDHEN, CDR2 SYDVKM. There are 14 residues in the CDR3. For the CDR3, the DNA is TGTGCCAGCAGTGAAACAGGGTGGGGGTACGAGCAGTACTTC. This sequence encodes CASSETGWGYEQYF.

The chain employs TRBV6-2 or TRBV6-3 and TRBJ2-7; D possibly corresponds to TRBD2 (7 bases). Per the germline V gene, CDR1 is MNHEY and CDR2 is SVGEGT. The length of the CDR3 is 13 residues. V gave up 0 bases and J gave up 8 bases, with 11 bases separating them. CDR3 in DNA: TGTGCCAGCAGTTACTCGGCCGGGGGGCAGCAGTACTTC. It encodes CASSYSAGGQQYF.

This clone was observed a few times. The V call is TRBV7-9, the J call TRBJ1-1, with D unresolved. V was shortened by 0 bases and J by 4 bases, with 9 bases between the two germline ends. CDR3 length: 14 amino acids. Germline V CDR1 and CDR2: SEHNR, FQNEAQ (reference sequence). The DNA of the CDR3 is TGTGCCAGCAGCTTAGCGCGAGGGTTCACTGAAGCTTTCTTT. Translating gives CASSLARGFTEAFF.

This chain joins TRBV5-6 and TRBJ2-5, with TRBD2 matching 9 bases. The CDR3 loop spans 15 amino acids. Germline V CDR1 and CDR2: SGHDT, YYEEEE. Losses at the gene ends were 4 bases for V and 5 bases for J; bases not matched to a gene: 9. The CDR3 DNA is TGTGCCAGCAGCCAACGACTAGCGGCTACGGAGACCCAGTACTTC. It translates to CASSQRLAATETQYF.

The chain is built from TRBV7-9 and TRBJ2-3; the D gene is possibly TRBD1 (6 bases). The CDR3 extends over 15 amino acids. The germline V gene encodes CDR1 SEHNR and CDR2 FQNEAQ (reference sequence). Trimming shortened V by 1 base and J by 2 bases, and 10 bases separated the two germline ends. This CDR3 is CASSLGSGHTDTQYF. The CDR3 nucleotides are TGTGCCAGCAGCTTAGGGTCGGGACACACAGATACGCAGTATTTT.

A single count supports this clone. This chain uses TRBV19 with TRBJ1-2; the match to TRBD1 covers 7 bases. The CDR3 covers 12 residues. Per the germline V gene, CDR1 is LNHDA and CDR2 is SQIVND (reference sequence). The V and J ends lost 7 bases and 8 bases, in that order; junction bases with no gene match: 7. CDR3 protein: CASKRGQEGYTF. For the CDR3, the DNA is TGTGCCAGTAAAAGGGGGCAGGAAGGCTACACCTTC.

This rearrangement joins TRBV19 to TRBJ1-5; possibly TRBD1 for D (5 bases). V lost 4 bases, J lost 4 bases, and 14 bases lay in between. Germline CDR1 is LNHDA and CDR2 is SQIVND (reference sequence). CDR3 length equals 15 residues. The CDR3 protein is CASSRGGVGNQPQHF. CDR3 coding DNA: TGTGCCAGTAGTAGGGGGGGTGTGGGAAATCAGCCCCAGCATTTT.

This sequence joins TRBV2 and TRBJ1-4, with 7 bases lining up with TRBD1. Germline CDR1 and CDR2: SNHLY and FYNNEI. This CDR3 has 16 residues. V was clipped by 5 bases and J by 2 bases; unmatched bases: 8. The CDR3 loop reads CASSYRGMQTNEKLFF. The CDR3 DNA reads TGTGCCAGCAGTTACAGGGGTATGCAGACTAATGAAAAACTGTTTTTT.

CDR3 sequence: CAWRAGYNSPLHF. As DNA, the CDR3 is TGTGCCTGGAGGGCAGGGTATAATTCACCCCTCCACTTT. The chain uses TRBV30 and TRBJ1-6; possible D gene TRBD1, 5 bases. CDR1 is GTSNPN and CDR2 is SVGIG in the germline V gene (reference sequence). The CDR3 sequence is 13 residues long. Between the trimmed V and J ends, which lost 3 bases and 4 bases, there was a span of 7 bases. Looking up the rest from reference TRBV30 and TRBJ1-6 gives the full variable domain: SQTIHQWPATLVQPVGSPLSLECTVEGTSNPNLYWYRQAAGRGLQLLFYSVGIGQISSEVPQNLSASRPQDRQFILSSKKLLLSDSGFYLCAWRAGYNSPLHFGNGTRLTVT.

The chain couples TRBV27 to TRBJ1-6; 9 bases fit TRBD1. The V gene end was trimmed by 2 bases and the J gene end by 4 bases; junction bases not matched to a gene: 9. CDR1 and CDR2 (germline): MNHEY, SMNVEV (reference sequence). This CDR3 has 18 residues. CDR3: CASSLILGGQGYNSPLHF. In DNA, the CDR3 is TGTGCCAGCAGTTTAATCCTAGGGGGACAGGGATATAATTCACCCCTCCACTTT.

This rearrangement joins TRBV2 to TRBJ1-2, with 9 bases that match TRBD1. Trimming took 6 bases from V and 5 from J; bases not matched to a gene: 7. In germline, CDR1 is SNHLY, CDR2 FYNNEI. CDR3 length: 14 residues. CDR3 nucleotides: TGTGCCAGCAGCTTGACAGGGGGTGAATATGGCTACACCTTC. Translation: CASSLTGGEYGYTF.

The CDR3 reads CASRAGDEQFF. The CDR3, as DNA: TGTGCCAGCAGGGCCGGGGATGAGCAGTTCTTC. The gene calls are TRBV2 and TRBJ2-1; perhaps TRBD2 as D (5 bases). The CDR3 covers 11 residues. Deletions cut 6 bases from V and 8 bases from J, with 8 bases between. The germline V gene encodes CDR1 SNHLY and CDR2 FYNNEI.

On this clone: Germline and junction disagree at one end, which may indicate a read error. The V and J genes are TRBV6-5 and TRBJ2-3; possible D gene TRBD1, 6 bases. Germline V gene lookup returns CDR1 MNHEY and CDR2 SVGAGI. This CDR3 is 14 amino acids long. CDR3 sequence: CASSYSAWTETQYF. Written as DNA, the CDR3 is TGTGCCAGCAGTTACTCGGCCTGGACAGAGACGCAGTATTTT.

The J gene is TRBJ2-1, the V gene TRBV14; 11 bases align to TRBD2. This CDR3 spans 15 amino acids. The germline CDR1 and CDR2 sequences are SGHDN and FVKESK. J was trimmed by 4 bases and V by 3 bases; bases with no gene match: 2. The CDR3 reads CASSQLAGGYNEQFF. CDR3 sequence (DNA): TGTGCCAGCAGCCAGCTAGCGGGGGGTTACAATGAGCAGTTCTTC.

The V gene is TRBV15, the J gene TRBJ1-6; D is possibly TRBD1 (6 bases). CDR1 is LNHNV and CDR2 is YYDKDF in the germline V gene (reference sequence). The CDR3 extends over 14 amino acids. Trimming removed 4 bases at V and 4 bases at J, with 8 bases between. The CDR3 sequence is CATSTGQYNSPLHF. CDR3 DNA: TGTGCCACCAGCACGGGACAATATAATTCACCCCTCCACTTT.